This T cell receptor beta chain was profiled in a study of T cell changes during pregnancy in multiple sclerosis. Here immunoSEQ multiplex PCR was the method, and the copy in TCRdb shows in-frame clones only, minus some. The sample shows tens of thousands of clones, approximately 90% of them seen only once. This clonotype originated in a female donor with multiple sclerosis, enrolled in a pregnancy study. Material: CD8+ T cells from peripheral blood mononuclear cells, obtained in the third trimester of pregnancy.

The chain's CDR3 is CASSLSTGLGTDTQYF. CDR3 DNA sequence: TGTGCCAGCAGCTTGAGTACAGGGCTGGGAACAGATACGCAGTATTTT. The chain has TRBV11-1 and TRBJ2-3, with D tentatively TRBD1 (6 bases). Between the trimmed V and J ends, which lost 3 bases and 3 bases, there was a span of 16 bases. The CDR3 consists of 16 residues. In germline, CDR1 is SGHAT, CDR2 FQDESV (reference sequence). The full variable domain, completed using reference TRBV11-1 and TRBJ2-3, is EAEVAQSPRYKITEKSQAVAFWCDPISGHATLYWYRQILGQGPELLVQFQDESVVDDSQLPKDRFSAERLKGVDSTLKIQPAELGDSAMYLCASSLSTGLGTDTQYFGPGTRLTVL.